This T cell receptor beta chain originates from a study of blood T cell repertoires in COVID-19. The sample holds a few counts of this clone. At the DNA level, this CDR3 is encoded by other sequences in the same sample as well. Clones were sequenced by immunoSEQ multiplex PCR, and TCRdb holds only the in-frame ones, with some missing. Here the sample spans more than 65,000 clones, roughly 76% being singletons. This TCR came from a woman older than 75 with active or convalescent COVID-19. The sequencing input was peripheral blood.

The DNA of the CDR3 is TGTGCCAGCAGTAGACAGGGAGGAGAGACCCAGTACTTC. This sequence encodes CASSRQGGETQYF. This sequence joins TRBV6-5 and TRBJ2-5, with a weak D call TRBD1 (7 bases). This CDR3 has 13 amino acids. Between the trimmed V and J ends, which lost 5 bases and 4 bases, there was a span of 11 bases. Germline V gene data show CDR1 as MNHEY and CDR2 as SVGAGI.